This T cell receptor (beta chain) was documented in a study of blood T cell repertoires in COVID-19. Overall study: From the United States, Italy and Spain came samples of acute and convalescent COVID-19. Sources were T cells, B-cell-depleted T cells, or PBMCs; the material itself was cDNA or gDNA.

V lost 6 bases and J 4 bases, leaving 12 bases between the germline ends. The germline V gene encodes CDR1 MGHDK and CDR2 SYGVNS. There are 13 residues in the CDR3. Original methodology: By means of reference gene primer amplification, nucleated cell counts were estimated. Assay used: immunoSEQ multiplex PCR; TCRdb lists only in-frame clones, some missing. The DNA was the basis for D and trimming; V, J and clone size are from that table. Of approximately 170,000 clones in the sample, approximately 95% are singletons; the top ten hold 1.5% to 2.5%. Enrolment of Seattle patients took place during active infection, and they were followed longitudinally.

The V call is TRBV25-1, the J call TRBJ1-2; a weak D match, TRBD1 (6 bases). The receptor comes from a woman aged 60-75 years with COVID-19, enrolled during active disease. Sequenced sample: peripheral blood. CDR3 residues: CASRGQAGYGYTF. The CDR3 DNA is TGTGCCAGCAGGGGACAAGCAGGCTATGGCTACACCTTC.